Below, 29 T cell receptor beta chains from the same sample are listed, as sequenced in a study of blood T cell repertoires in COVID-19. The method was immunoSEQ multiplex PCR; TCRdb's version includes in-frame clones alone and lacks a portion of them. The sample has 200,000 to 300,000 clones, roughly 80% seen once. The sequenced sample was peripheral blood. All receptors derive from a woman over 75 with acute or convalescent COVID-19.

The V and J genes are TRBV2 and TRBJ1-2; D is possibly TRBD1 (6 bases). The germline V gene encodes CDR1 SNHLY and CDR2 FYNNEI. The CDR3 has 14 amino acids. Trimming stripped 3 bases from V and 7 bases from J, with 15 bases between. CDR3 amino acids: CASSDSHQGTGYTF. The DNA of the CDR3 is TGTGCCAGCAGTGACTCACACCAGGGGACTGGCTACACCTTC.

The chain joins TRBV11-1 to TRBJ1-3; 7 positions match TRBD1. The germline V gene encodes CDR1 SGHAT and CDR2 FQDESV (reference sequence). The CDR3 totals 16 residues. V shed 5 bases, J shed 1 base, and the junction held 8 bases outside the gene matches. CDR3 DNA: TGTGCCAGCAGCCTACTACGACAGGGATCTGGAAACACCATATATTTT. This gives the protein CASSLLRQGSGNTIYF.

CDR3 nucleotides: TGTGCCATCAGTGAGTACCGGACAGGGGGCTCCTACGAGCAGTACTTC. Translating it yields CAISEYRTGGSYEQYF. The rearrangement uses TRBV10-3 and TRBJ2-7; TRBD1 matches 10 bases. V was clipped by 1 base and J by 0 bases; unmatched bases: 3. This CDR3 region has 16 residues. Germline V gives CDR1 ENHRY, CDR2 SYGVKD.

V is TRBV19 and J is TRBJ1-2; D might be TRBD1 (6 bases). Germline lookup yields CDR1 LNHDA and CDR2 SQIVND (reference sequence). The CDR3 is 16 amino acids. The V gene lost 5 bases and the J gene lost 4 bases, with 20 bases spanning the gap. The CDR3 loop reads CASSAGTPPLGYGYTF. The CDR3 region has the DNA TGTGCCAGTAGTGCCGGGACACCGCCCCTTGGCTATGGCTACACCTTC.

This clone was found once. The chain couples TRBV27 to TRBJ2-7; 7 bases are shared with TRBD1. V dropped 2 bases and J dropped 6; count of bases not matched to a gene: 13. Germline CDR1 is MNHEY and CDR2 is SMNVEV (reference sequence). The CDR3 is 16 amino acids. The CDR3 sequence is CASSLPPTGSAREQYF. As DNA, the CDR3 is TGTGCCAGCAGTTTACCCCCGACAGGGTCGGCGCGCGAGCAGTACTTC.

The chain is built from TRBV12-3 or TRBV12-4 and TRBJ1-2; D is uncertain. The CDR3 is 13 amino acids. The germline V and J ends were trimmed by 7 bases and 2 bases, with 11 bases remaining between them. The CDR3 is CASTLRGNYGYTF. CDR3 sequence (DNA): TGTGCCAGCACACTACGAGGGAACTATGGCTACACCTTC.

CDR3 sequence: CASSVTGLRSAFF. The CDR3 DNA follows: TGTGCCAGCAGTGTCACAGGGCTGCGGTCAGCTTTCTTT. The V call is TRBV28, the J call TRBJ1-1; maybe TRBD1 (6 bases). V lost 5 bases to trimming and J lost 10 bases, with 17 bases between them. CDR1 is MDHEN and CDR2 is SYDVKM in the germline V gene. The CDR3 runs to 13 residues.

The chain combines TRBV10-3 with TRBJ2-7; 9 bases agree with TRBD1. The germline V gene has CDR1 ENHRY and CDR2 SYGVKD. CDR3 length: 15 residues. V was clipped by 3 bases and J by 4 bases; unmatched bases: 7. For the CDR3, the DNA is TGTGCCATCAGTGATTCACAGGGGGCCGGGTACGAGCAGTACTTC. It specifies CAISDSQGAGYEQYF.

This sequence joins TRBV6-5 and TRBJ2-2; 7 bases match TRBD2. The CDR3 length is 15 residues. V lost 6 bases to trimming and J lost 0 bases; unmatched junction nucleotides: 4. Germline CDR1 and CDR2: MNHEY and SVGAGI. The CDR3 nucleotides read TGTGCCAGCAGCCCCGGGGGGACGAACACCGGGGAGCTGTTTTTT. Residues: CASSPGGTNTGELFF.

The chain employs TRBV14 and TRBJ1-5, with D unclear. The CDR3 loop spans 12 amino acids. Per germline, CDR1 SGHDN and CDR2 FVKESK. Trimming cost V 2 bases and J 10 bases, with 9 bases left between them. Here the CDR3 reads CASSQSGSPQHF. The CDR3 nucleotides read TGTGCCAGCAGCCAATCGGGGAGTCCCCAGCATTTT.

V and J are TRBV19 and TRBJ1-2; 7 positions agree with TRBD1. Germline values: CDR1 LNHDA, CDR2 SQIVND (reference sequence). CDR3 size: 14 residues. Unmatched junction bases numbered 3, after V lost 4 bases and J lost 1 base. CDR3 nucleotides: TGTGCCAGTAGTAAGACAGGGAGTAACTATGGCTACACCTTC. This translates into CASSKTGSNYGYTF. Variable domain in full (rest from reference TRBV19 and TRBJ1-2): DGGITQSPKYLFRKEGQNVTLSCEQNLNHDAMYWYRQDPGQGLRLIYYSQIVNDFQKGDIAEGYSVSREKKESFPLTVTSAQKNPTAFYLCASSKTGSNYGYTFGSGTRLTVV.

The chain links TRBV5-1 to TRBJ2-1, with TRBD2 matching 13 bases. Trimming cost V 0 bases and J 4 bases; bases outside gene matches: 4. CDR3 size: 17 residues. Germline assignment: CDR1 SGHRS and CDR2 YFSETQ. The CDR3 sequence: CASSLGPLAGGYNEQFF. DNA of the CDR3: TGCGCCAGCAGCTTGGGCCCACTAGCGGGAGGGTACAATGAGCAGTTCTTC.

The chain joins TRBV19 to TRBJ1-5, with D perhaps matching TRBD1 (5 bases). The V end lost 5 bases, the J end lost 7 bases, and 21 bases lay between the germline ends. Germline V gene sequence: CDR1 LNHDA, CDR2 SQIVND (reference sequence). This CDR3 is built from 16 residues. As DNA, the CDR3 is TGTGCCAGTAGTGCCGGGTGGGGCCCCCTTAGGCAGCCCCAGCATTTT. As protein: CASSAGWGPLRQPQHF. Looking up the rest from reference TRBV19 and TRBJ1-5 gives the full variable domain: DGGITQSPKYLFRKEGQNVTLSCEQNLNHDAMYWYRQDPGQGLRLIYYSQIVNDFQKGDIAEGYSVSREKKESFPLTVTSAQKNPTAFYLCASSAGWGPLRQPQHFGDGTRLSIL.

The chain uses TRBV29-1 and TRBJ1-2, with D hard to call. The CDR3 covers 14 residues. V was trimmed by 4 bases and J by 0 bases, leaving 12 bases between them. The germline V gene encodes CDR1 SQVTM and CDR2 ANQGSEA. CDR3 sequence: CSVVSRGANYGYTF. CDR3 coding DNA: TGCAGCGTTGTGTCGCGGGGAGCTAACTATGGCTACACCTTC.

V and J are TRBV2 and TRBJ2-3; 7 bases fit TRBD2. The trim removed 5 bases at V and 3 bases at J, leaving 8 bases unmatched. This CDR3 region has 15 residues. Per the germline V gene, CDR1 is SNHLY and CDR2 is FYNNEI. CDR3: CASSTQRDTTDTQYF. The CDR3 nucleotides read TGTGCCAGCAGTACCCAGCGGGATACGACAGATACGCAGTATTTT.

The chain employs TRBV25-1 and TRBJ2-1; 12 positions match TRBD2. The CDR3 extends over 16 amino acids. The V segment lost 3 bases and the J segment 3 bases; nucleotides outside the gene matches: 3. Per the germline V gene, CDR1 is MGHDK and CDR2 is SYGVNS. This CDR3 reads CASSEMTSGSYNEQFF. For the CDR3, the DNA is TGTGCCAGCAGTGAGATGACTAGCGGGAGCTACAATGAGCAGTTCTTC. The whole variable domain, filled in from reference TRBV25-1 and TRBJ2-1, reads EADIYQTPRYLVIGTGKKITLECSQTMGHDKMYWYQQDPGMELHLIHYSYGVNSTEKGDLSSESTVSRIRTEHFPLTLESARPSHTSQYLCASSEMTSGSYNEQFFGPGTRLTVL.

Here the CDR3 DNA reads TGTGCCAGCAGCCCACAGGGCCAGAGCAATCAGCCCCAGCATTTT. Protein sequence: CASSPQGQSNQPQHF. The chain uses TRBV6-5 and TRBJ1-5, with a possible D match to TRBD1 (6 bases). The CDR3 extends over 15 amino acids. The V and J ends lost 6 bases and 1 base respectively, with 13 bases between them. The germline V gene has CDR1 MNHEY and CDR2 SVGAGI.

The chain combines TRBV19 with TRBJ2-2; 10 nucleotides match TRBD1. V trimming: 0 bases; J trimming: 3 bases; junction bases outside the gene matches: 7. The CDR3 has 18 amino acids. Germline values: CDR1 LNHDA, CDR2 SQIVND (reference sequence). CDR3 bases: TGTGCCAGTAGTATAGATCGGACAGGGGGATTCTACACCGGGGAGCTGTTTTTT. Protein product: CASSIDRTGGFYTGELFF.

The chain is built from TRBV3-1 (or the pseudogene TRBV3-2) and TRBJ2-3; 8 bases fit TRBD2. V trimming: 1 base; J trimming: 2 bases; junction bases outside the gene matches: 8. The V gene's germline CDR1 is LGHDT and CDR2 YNNKEL (reference sequence). This CDR3 spans 17 amino acids. The CDR3 spells CASSQVGIAGSTDTQYF. For the CDR3, the DNA is TGTGCCAGCAGCCAAGTAGGAATAGCGGGGTCCACAGATACGCAGTATTTT.

This chain uses TRBV29-1 with TRBJ1-1, with 9 nucleotides matching TRBD1. V trimming: 8 bases; J trimming: 0 bases; junction bases outside the gene matches: 7. The CDR3 is 14 amino acids. Looked up from germline, CDR1 is SQVTM and CDR2 is ANQGSEA. CDR3 sequence (DNA): TGCAGCCTCCAACACAGGGGGCTGAACACTGAAGCTTTCTTT. Its protein is CSLQHRGLNTEAFF.

V is TRBV3-1 (or the pseudogene TRBV3-2) and J is TRBJ1-2, with D perhaps matching TRBD1 (5 bases). Trimming took 0 bases from V and 8 from J, leaving 13 bases between them. The germline gives CDR1 LGHDT, CDR2 YNNKEL (reference sequence). The CDR3 consists of 14 residues. CDR3 amino acids: CASSQDSRVGGYTF. The CDR3 DNA sequence: TGTGCCAGCAGCCAAGATAGCAGGGTGGGCGGCTACACCTTC.

This clone was counted a single time. This chain uses TRBV14 with TRBJ2-7, with D tentatively TRBD2 (5 bases). CDR1 is SGHDN, CDR2 FVKESK, per germline. The CDR3 extends over 15 amino acids. V was clipped by 1 base and J by 6 bases, with 16 bases between them. The CDR3 here is CASSQVAGGSGEQYF. The CDR3, as DNA: TGTGCCAGCAGCCAAGTGGCAGGAGGTTCGGGCGAGCAGTACTTC.

The chain couples TRBV10-3 to TRBJ2-2; TRBD2 aligns across 10 bases. The CDR3 loop spans 15 amino acids. Trimming at V came to 7 bases and at J to 4 bases, leaving 6 bases not matched to a gene. Germline V gene data show CDR1 as ENHRY and CDR2 as SYGVKD. The CDR3 coding sequence is TGTGCCATCACCAGCGGGGGGGCGGTCACCGGGGAGCTGTTTTTT. This sequence encodes CAITSGGAVTGELFF.

The rearrangement links TRBV13 to TRBJ2-1; 8 positions match TRBD2. The germline gives CDR1 PRHDT, CDR2 FYEKMQ (reference sequence). The CDR3 consists of 18 residues. V shed 7 bases and J 5 bases; nucleotides not matched to a gene: 19. This CDR3 is CASIRRTSPSNGDNEQFF. The CDR3 DNA is TGTGCCAGCATCCGACGGACTAGCCCCTCTAATGGGGACAATGAGCAGTTCTTC.

This rearrangement joins TRBV3-1 (or the pseudogene TRBV3-2) to TRBJ1-6, with D unclear. V lost 11 bases to trimming and J lost 0 bases, with 14 bases between them. The CDR3 has 15 residues. Germline lookup yields CDR1 LGHDT and CDR2 YNNKEL (reference sequence). CDR3 sequence: CACSGRPSYNSPLHF. The CDR3 coding sequence is TGTGCCTGCTCAGGAAGGCCCTCCTATAATTCACCCCTCCACTTT.

This rearrangement joins TRBV15 to TRBJ2-7; no reliable D call. The V end was cut by 0 bases, the J end by 4 bases, with 7 bases between. The germline CDR1 and CDR2 sequences are LNHNV and YYDKDF (reference sequence). The CDR3 length is 13 residues. CDR3 DNA sequence: TGTGCCACCAGCAGAGATCGAGGATACGAGCAGTACTTC. Its translation is CATSRDRGYEQYF.

The chain employs TRBV19 and TRBJ2-5; possible D gene TRBD1, 6 bases. This CDR3 comprises 13 residues. Germline V gene lookup returns CDR1 LNHDA and CDR2 SQIVND (reference sequence). The ends were cut back, 4 bases at V and 7 bases at J, with 13 bases in the middle. CDR3 coding DNA: TGTGCCAGTAGTAAAGAAGGGGGTGGGACCCAGTACTTC. Amino acids: CASSKEGGGTQYF.

The chain has TRBV5-5 and TRBJ2-7, with 9 bases matching TRBD1. The CDR3 covers 14 residues. Germline V gives CDR1 SGHKS, CDR2 YYEKEE (reference sequence). Losses at the gene ends were 3 bases for V and 3 bases for J; bases not matched to a gene: 4. The CDR3 nucleotides are TGTGCCAGCAGCTACCGGGACAGGGACTACGAGCAGTACTTC. It specifies CASSYRDRDYEQYF. Together with reference TRBV5-5 and TRBJ2-7, the CDR3 gives the full variable domain: DAGVTQSPTHLIKTRGQQVTLRCSPISGHKSVSWYQQVLGQGPQFIFQYYEKEERGRGNFPDRFSARQFPNYSSELNVNALLLGDSALYLCASSYRDRDYEQYFGPGTRLTVT.

The chain recombines TRBV7-2 with TRBJ1-5; 7 bases match TRBD1. Losses at the gene ends were 1 base for V and 7 bases for J; bases not matched to a gene: 7. This CDR3 region has 15 residues. In germline, CDR1 is SGHTA, CDR2 FQGNSA. The CDR3 DNA follows: TGTGCCAGCAGCTTAGGTGACAGGGAGAACCAGCCCCAGCATTTT. It encodes CASSLGDRENQPQHF. The full variable domain, rest sourced from reference TRBV7-2 and TRBJ1-5, is GAGVSQSPSNKVTEKGKDVELRCDPISGHTALYWYRQSLGQGLEFLIYFQGNSAPDKSGLPSDRFSAERTGGSVSTLTIQRTQQEDSAVYLCASSLGDRENQPQHFGDGTRLSIL.